This T cell receptor (beta chain) was observed in a study of blood T cell repertoires in COVID-19 (dated by TCRdb to the early 2020s). For context, the study as a whole: Samples from collaborators originated in the United States, Italy and Spain and spanned both the acute and convalescent phases of COVID-19. Where HLA class I and class II types were available, the types were taken from metadata supplied by the sample provider, not from assay-based typing. Nearly every sample came with metadata listing a de-identified subject ID, COVID-19 status, age in years and sex. Samples came from the ongoing ImmuneRACE study (first 160 participants) plus 1,254 subjects from 6 global collaborators. Subjects who had been exposed to COVID-19, were actively infected with it, or had recovered from it provided the deeply sampled blood TCRbeta repertoires that made up the dataset. The material from the prospective study consisted of cDNA or gDNA derived from T cells, B-cell-depleted T cells, or PBMCs. The repertoires were made available in a free public database intended to serve as a resource for research on the immune response to SARS-CoV-2.

About this clone: Which antigen it targets is not known. It has no much larger one-base neighbor in the sample; base qualities were not kept.

The investigation overall reported the following: Clinical and demographic metadata were provided uncurated, with the amount varying by source and participant.

For CDR1 and CDR2, the germline V gene (reference sequence) lists LNHDA and SQIVND. The CDR3 covers 15 residues, taking in both the cysteine and the phenylalanine. Of all the DNA, just the CDR3 is kept, 45 bases in frame from base 1. Deletion took 5 bases off V and 4 bases off J, with a span of 16 bases between the germline ends. Whole blood was collected in K2EDTA tubes by collaborating institutions according to the institutions' own protocols. For TCRbeta analysis, collaborators shipped samples as frozen whole blood, isolated PBMCs, or DNA extracted from either of those sample types. TCRbeta CDR3 regions were amplified from genomic DNA by means of the immunoSEQ Assay, a bias-controlled multiplex PCR. On the study's bioinformatics: Nucleated cell counts per sample were estimated from amplification of reference gene primers within the assay. To quantify the absolute abundance of each unique TCRbeta CDR3 rearrangement, sequence reads were collapsed and filtered. For each sample, productive Simpson clonality was calculated as the square root of Simpson's diversity index over productive rearrangements. Drawn from immuneACCESS, this table holds only the in-frame rearrangements with V and J called that TCRdb kept. Clones are partly lost; checked studies trace under half to an unresolved V gene and leave the rest unexplained. For V, J and clone size, that table is used; D and trimming come from the DNA. The sample table contains around 100,000 clones; only one count was recorded for 70% to 90% of them. Approximately 3% of the sample is taken by the ten largest.

This clonotype was sampled from a man in his fifties in a cohort sampled during active COVID-19. The chain is made from TRBV19 and TRBJ2-3; the D gene is possibly TRBD2, with 7 bases matching. Sequencing was performed on peripheral blood. The CDR3 loop reads CASSPLRGAADTQYF. The bases are TGTGCCAGTAGTCCCCTTCGGGGGGCCGCAGATACGCAGTATTTT.